The clone carrying this T cell receptor (beta chain) was observed a handful of times. The sample is drawn from a study of T-cell reconstitution after alpha-beta-depleted transplantation in children. Molecular barcoding with unique molecular identifiers was used for the TCRbeta library. Using its own MiXCR run on the PCR reads, TCRdb lists one record per CDR3 protein. The repertoire includes fewer than 500,000 distinct CDR3 sequences, around two fifths of them detected once, and 25% to 30% sits in the top ten. CDR3 length: 11 amino acids. V was trimmed by 8 bases and J by 0 bases, leaving 3 bases between them. Germline V gives CDR1 ENHRY, CDR2 SYGVKD.

The source material was PBMCs, sampled before TCRalphabeta/CD19-depleted stem cell transplant. The TCR sequence derives from a girl aged 2-9 years with aplastic anemia, due to receive a stem cell transplant. V gene TRBV10-3 combines with J gene TRBJ2-3, with no clear D. CDR3 sequence (DNA): TGTGCCATCGGGAGCACAGATACGCAGTATTTT. Translating gives CAIGSTDTQYF.